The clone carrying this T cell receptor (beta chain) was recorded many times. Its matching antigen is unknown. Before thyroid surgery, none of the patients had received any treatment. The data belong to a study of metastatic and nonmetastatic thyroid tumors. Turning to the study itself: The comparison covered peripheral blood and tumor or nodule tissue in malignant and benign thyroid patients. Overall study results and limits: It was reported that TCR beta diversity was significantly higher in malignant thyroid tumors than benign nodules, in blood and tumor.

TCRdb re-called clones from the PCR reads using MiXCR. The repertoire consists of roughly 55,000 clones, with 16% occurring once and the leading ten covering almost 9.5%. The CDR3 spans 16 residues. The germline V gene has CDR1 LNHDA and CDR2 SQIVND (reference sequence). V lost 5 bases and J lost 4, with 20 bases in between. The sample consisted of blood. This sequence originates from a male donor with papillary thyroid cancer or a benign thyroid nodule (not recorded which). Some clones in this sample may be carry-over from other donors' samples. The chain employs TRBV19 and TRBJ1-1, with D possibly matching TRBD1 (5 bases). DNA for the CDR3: TGTGCCAGTAGTCCGAGGCCGGGGACTGGGGTCACTGAAGCTTTCTTT. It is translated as CASSPRPGTGVTEAFF.